These T cell receptor beta chains were read from a single sample in a study of human T cells and chemical hapten exposure. Using its own MiXCR run on the RACE reads, TCRdb lists one record per CDR3 protein. Among about 360,000 distinct CDR3 sequences, roughly 5% were seen once, and the ten largest hold over 2%. This sample comprised whole blood, obtained in connection with sensitization to the hapten diphenylcyclopropenone (DPC). Source of these receptors: a woman aged 45-65 years with alopecia areata. Some clones in this sample may be carry-over from other donors' samples. Both conserved end residues are part of each CDR3. Fields, in order: CDR3 length, J gene, D gene, V gene, clone size, CDR3 protein, CDR3 DNA. The D gene is left open where the match is weak. Size is omitted from some rows. Given values are once, few, many or a class for expanded clones.

len: 15; j_gene: TRBJ2-1; d_gene: TRBD2; v_gene: TRBV2; abundance: many; CDR3aa: CASRALAGHYNEQFF; CDR3nt: TGTGCCAGCAGGGCTCTAGCGGGCCACTACAATGAGCAGTTCTTC
len: 17; j_gene: TRBJ1-4; d_gene: NA; v_gene: TRBV6-5; abundance: NA; CDR3aa: CASSYSSWAANNEKLFF; CDR3nt: TGTGCCAGCAGTTACTCGAGTTGGGCAGCCAACAATGAAAAACTGTTTTTT
len: 13; j_gene: TRBJ1-1; d_gene: NA; v_gene: TRBV12-5; abundance: many; CDR3aa: CASAMDLNTEAFF; CDR3nt: TGTGCTAGTGCCATGGATCTGAACACTGAAGCTTTCTTT
len: 16; j_gene: TRBJ1-2; d_gene: TRBD1; v_gene: TRBV27; abundance: many; CDR3aa: CATLGQGVNRGYGYTF; CDR3nt: TGTGCCACCTTGGGACAGGGGGTGAATCGCGGCTATGGCTACACCTTC
len: 12; j_gene: TRBJ2-7; d_gene: NA; v_gene: TRBV29-1; abundance: few; CDR3aa: CSVRDGSYEQYF; CDR3nt: TGCAGCGTTCGGGACGGGTCCTACGAGCAGTACTTC
len: 16; j_gene: TRBJ2-7; d_gene: TRBD2; v_gene: TRBV7-6; abundance: many; CDR3aa: CASSLAEGGGSYEQYF; CDR3nt: TGTGCCAGCAGCTTAGCGGAAGGCGGGGGATCCTACGAGCAGTACTTC
len: 13; j_gene: TRBJ2-7; d_gene: NA; v_gene: TRBV20-1; abundance: many; CDR3aa: CSAHFGSSYEQYF; CDR3nt: TGCAGTGCCCACTTCGGCTCCTCCTACGAGCAGTACTTC
len: 15; j_gene: TRBJ1-5; d_gene: TRBD1; v_gene: TRBV3-1; abundance: NA; CDR3aa: CASSQGRGLFQPQHF; CDR3nt: TGTGCCAGCAGCCAGGGTAGGGGGCTTTTTCAGCCCCAGCATTTT
len: 18; j_gene: TRBJ2-3; d_gene: TRBD2; v_gene: TRBV7-9; abundance: many; CDR3aa: CASSLVSGTSGGPDTQYF; CDR3nt: TGTGCCAGCAGCTTAGTATCCGGGACTAGCGGGGGGCCAGATACGCAGTATTTT
len: 13; j_gene: TRBJ2-1; d_gene: TRBD1; v_gene: TRBV5-1; abundance: many; CDR3aa: CASSLEQGVEQFF; CDR3nt: TGCGCCAGCAGCTTAGAACAGGGGGTTGAGCAGTTCTTC
len: 13; j_gene: TRBJ1-1; d_gene: NA; v_gene: TRBV7-9; abundance: many; CDR3aa: CASTSTGNTEAFF; CDR3nt: TGTGCCAGCACGAGTACCGGGAACACTGAAGCTTTCTTT
len: 15; j_gene: TRBJ1-2; d_gene: TRBD1; v_gene: TRBV2; abundance: NA; CDR3aa: CASSRQGAPSYGYTF; CDR3nt: TGTGCCAGCAGCCGACAGGGGGCGCCGTCCTATGGCTACACCTTC
len: 12; j_gene: TRBJ1-1; d_gene: NA; v_gene: TRBV11-2; abundance: few; CDR3aa: CASSRPGYEAFF; CDR3nt: TGTGCCAGCAGCCGACCGGGGTATGAAGCTTTCTTT
len: 15; j_gene: TRBJ1-2; d_gene: TRBD1; v_gene: TRBV6-1; abundance: few; CDR3aa: CASSEMWTGTYGYTF; CDR3nt: TGTGCCAGCAGTGAAATGTGGACAGGGACCTATGGCTACACCTTC
len: 14; j_gene: TRBJ2-7; d_gene: NA; v_gene: TRBV3-1; abundance: many; CDR3aa: CASSQATGSYEQYF; CDR3nt: TGTGCCAGCAGCCAAGCCACAGGATCCTACGAGCAGTACTTC
len: 14; j_gene: TRBJ2-2; d_gene: TRBD1; v_gene: TRBV6-6; abundance: NA; CDR3aa: CASSWTGQGGELFF; CDR3nt: TGTGCCAGCAGTTGGACAGGGCAAGGCGGGGAGCTGTTTTTT
len: 12; j_gene: TRBJ2-7; d_gene: NA; v_gene: TRBV12-3/TRBV12-4; abundance: NA; CDR3aa: CASSSGRYEQYF; CDR3nt: TGTGCCAGCAGCTCAGGGAGATACGAGCAGTACTTC
len: 15; j_gene: TRBJ1-1; d_gene: TRBD1; v_gene: TRBV15; abundance: few; CDR3aa: CATSLPGQGRTEAFF; CDR3nt: TGTGCCACCAGCCTACCGGGACAGGGAAGAACTGAAGCTTTCTTT
len: 16; j_gene: TRBJ2-5; d_gene: NA; v_gene: TRBV27; abundance: NA; CDR3aa: CASNSRKTGSQETQYF; CDR3nt: TGTGCCAGCAACAGCCGGAAGACAGGTTCACAAGAGACCCAGTACTTC
len: 13; j_gene: TRBJ1-1; d_gene: NA; v_gene: TRBV6-1; abundance: many; CDR3aa: CASRRRPDTEAFF; CDR3nt: TGTGCCAGCAGGAGGCGGCCAGACACTGAAGCTTTCTTT
len: 15; j_gene: TRBJ1-5; d_gene: TRBD1; v_gene: TRBV2; abundance: many; CDR3aa: CASRAGQGSNQPQHF; CDR3nt: TGTGCCAGCAGAGCAGGACAGGGGAGCAATCAGCCCCAGCATTTT
len: 14; j_gene: TRBJ2-5; d_gene: NA; v_gene: TRBV5-1; abundance: few; CDR3aa: CASSPKTGQETQYF; CDR3nt: TGCGCCAGCAGCCCCAAGACAGGCCAAGAGACCCAGTACTTC
len: 15; j_gene: TRBJ1-6; d_gene: TRBD1; v_gene: TRBV6-5; abundance: many; CDR3aa: CASSPQGAVGSPLHF; CDR3nt: TGTGCCAGCAGTCCGCAGGGGGCCGTAGGTTCACCCCTCCACTTT
len: 13; j_gene: TRBJ2-7; d_gene: NA; v_gene: TRBV15; abundance: few; CDR3aa: CATSSWESYEQYF; CDR3nt: TGTGCCACCAGCAGTTGGGAGTCTTACGAGCAGTACTTC
len: 16; j_gene: TRBJ2-3; d_gene: TRBD2; v_gene: TRBV4-3; abundance: many; CDR3aa: CASSQAVEAGGDTQYF; CDR3nt: TGCGCCAGCAGCCAAGCGGTGGAGGCGGGAGGGGATACGCAGTATTTT
len: 16; j_gene: TRBJ1-5; d_gene: NA; v_gene: TRBV20-1; abundance: few; CDR3aa: CSAIDERPMVNQPQHF; CDR3nt: TGCAGTGCTATTGACGAACGACCAATGGTAAATCAGCCCCAGCATTTT
len: 14; j_gene: TRBJ2-5; d_gene: NA; v_gene: TRBV20-1; abundance: NA; CDR3aa: CSARELGDQETQYF; CDR3nt: TGCAGTGCTAGAGAACTAGGGGACCAAGAGACCCAGTACTTC
len: 13; j_gene: TRBJ1-5; d_gene: NA; v_gene: TRBV19; abundance: NA; CDR3aa: CASSIDGTQPQHF; CDR3nt: TGTGCCAGTAGTATAGATGGCACTCAGCCCCAGCATTTT
len: 13; j_gene: TRBJ1-5; d_gene: NA; v_gene: TRBV4-3; abundance: NA; CDR3aa: CASSQDQDQPQHF; CDR3nt: TGCGCCAGCAGCCAAGATCAAGATCAGCCCCAGCATTTT
len: 13; j_gene: TRBJ1-2; d_gene: TRBD1; v_gene: TRBV19; abundance: many; CDR3aa: CASREPGQLGYTF; CDR3nt: TGTGCCAGTAGGGAACCGGGACAGCTCGGCTACACCTTC
len: 12; j_gene: TRBJ2-3; d_gene: NA; v_gene: TRBV29-1; abundance: many; CDR3aa: CSVASSTDTQYF; CDR3nt: TGCAGCGTTGCAAGTAGCACAGATACGCAGTATTTT
len: 15; j_gene: TRBJ2-1; d_gene: NA; v_gene: TRBV24-1; abundance: few; CDR3aa: CATSDLRQAHNEQFF; CDR3nt: TGTGCCACCAGTGATTTGCGACAGGCCCACAATGAGCAGTTCTTC
len: 16; j_gene: TRBJ2-1; d_gene: TRBD2; v_gene: TRBV7-3; abundance: many; CDR3aa: CASSSISGGSENEQFF; CDR3nt: TGTGCCAGCAGCTCTATTAGCGGGGGGTCGGAAAATGAGCAGTTCTTC
len: 13; j_gene: TRBJ1-2; d_gene: NA; v_gene: TRBV11-1; abundance: many; CDR3aa: CASSVNPADGYTF; CDR3nt: TGTGCCAGCAGCGTCAATCCCGCAGATGGCTACACCTTC
len: 14; j_gene: TRBJ1-6; d_gene: NA; v_gene: TRBV5-1; abundance: many; CDR3aa: CASSLEGDNSPLHF; CDR3nt: TGCGCCAGCAGCCTAGAAGGCGATAATTCACCCCTCCACTTT
len: 14; j_gene: TRBJ2-1; d_gene: TRBD2; v_gene: TRBV27; abundance: NA; CDR3aa: CAVGELAGLNEQFF; CDR3nt: TGTGCCGTAGGGGAACTAGCGGGACTCAATGAGCAGTTCTTC
len: 13; j_gene: TRBJ2-1; d_gene: NA; v_gene: TRBV20-1; abundance: NA; CDR3aa: CSARAFGQGEQFF; CDR3nt: TGCAGTGCTAGAGCGTTCGGCCAGGGGGAGCAGTTCTTC
len: 13; j_gene: TRBJ2-7; d_gene: NA; v_gene: TRBV3-1; abundance: NA; CDR3aa: CASSPRQLYEQYF; CDR3nt: TGTGCCAGCAGTCCGCGACAGCTCTACGAGCAGTACTTC
len: 15; j_gene: TRBJ1-1; d_gene: TRBD1; v_gene: TRBV6-2/TRBV6-3; abundance: many; CDR3aa: CASSRSGTGGSEAFF; CDR3nt: TGTGCCAGCAGCCGAAGCGGGACAGGGGGCTCTGAAGCTTTCTTT
len: 13; j_gene: TRBJ1-1; d_gene: NA; v_gene: TRBV20-1; abundance: NA; CDR3aa: CSARAAPNTEAFF; CDR3nt: TGCAGTGCTAGAGCGGCCCCGAACACTGAAGCTTTCTTT
len: 14; j_gene: TRBJ2-3; d_gene: NA; v_gene: TRBV20-1; abundance: few; CDR3aa: CSAPLSRSTDTQYF; CDR3nt: TGCAGTGCCCCTCTGAGCCGAAGCACAGATACGCAGTATTTT
len: 16; j_gene: TRBJ2-3; d_gene: TRBD2; v_gene: TRBV20-1; abundance: NA; CDR3aa: CSARDQLADSTDTQYF; CDR3nt: TGCAGTGCTAGAGATCAACTAGCGGATAGCACAGATACGCAGTATTTT
len: 17; j_gene: TRBJ2-7; d_gene: NA; v_gene: TRBV3-1; abundance: NA; CDR3aa: CASSPRRGQGFTYEQYF; CDR3nt: TGTGCCAGCAGCCCCCGAAGAGGGCAGGGCTTCACCTACGAGCAGTACTTC
len: 12; j_gene: TRBJ1-2; d_gene: NA; v_gene: TRBV12-3/TRBV12-4; abundance: many; CDR3aa: CASRSGTFGYTF; CDR3nt: TGTGCCAGCAGATCCGGGACATTTGGCTACACCTTC
len: 16; j_gene: TRBJ1-1; d_gene: NA; v_gene: TRBV20-1; abundance: many; CDR3aa: CSALSWAGDPNTEAFF; CDR3nt: TGCAGTGCTTTAAGTTGGGCAGGGGACCCGAACACTGAAGCTTTCTTT
len: 15; j_gene: TRBJ1-2; d_gene: NA; v_gene: TRBV4-2; abundance: many; CDR3aa: CASSQEMGRIYGYTF; CDR3nt: TGTGCCAGCAGCCAAGAAATGGGCAGAATCTATGGCTACACCTTC
len: 14; j_gene: TRBJ2-3; d_gene: NA; v_gene: TRBV15; abundance: NA; CDR3aa: CATSRYGSTDTQYF; CDR3nt: TGTGCCACCAGCCGTTACGGGAGCACAGATACGCAGTATTTT
len: 12; j_gene: TRBJ2-7; d_gene: NA; v_gene: TRBV30; abundance: few; CDR3aa: CAWSILNYEQYF; CDR3nt: TGTGCCTGGAGTATCTTAAACTACGAGCAGTACTTC
len: 16; j_gene: TRBJ2-1; d_gene: NA; v_gene: TRBV7-2; abundance: many; CDR3aa: CASSSLKRGTYNEQFF; CDR3nt: TGTGCCAGCAGCTCCCTCAAGCGAGGGACCTACAATGAGCAGTTCTTC
len: 14; j_gene: TRBJ1-1; d_gene: NA; v_gene: TRBV9; abundance: NA; CDR3aa: CASSVSEVNTEAFF; CDR3nt: TGTGCCAGCAGCGTCAGCGAAGTGAACACTGAAGCTTTCTTT
len: 13; j_gene: TRBJ2-3; d_gene: NA; v_gene: TRBV5-3; abundance: NA; CDR3aa: CARSHHNTDTQYF; CDR3nt: TGTGCCAGAAGCCATCACAACACAGATACGCAGTATTTT
len: 16; j_gene: TRBJ2-5; d_gene: NA; v_gene: TRBV5-1; abundance: many; CDR3aa: CASSHHRGSQGETQYF; CDR3nt: TGCGCCAGCAGCCACCATCGGGGCTCTCAGGGGGAGACCCAGTACTTC
len: 16; j_gene: TRBJ1-6; d_gene: NA; v_gene: TRBV20-1; abundance: many; CDR3aa: CSARDRTSSYNSPLHF; CDR3nt: TGCAGTGCTCGAGACCGGACAAGCTCCTATAATTCACCCCTCCACTTT
len: 15; j_gene: TRBJ2-7; d_gene: TRBD2; v_gene: TRBV20-1; abundance: NA; CDR3aa: CSAFRLAGGTYEQYF; CDR3nt: TGCAGTGCTTTTCGACTAGCGGGGGGAACCTACGAGCAGTACTTC
len: 14; j_gene: TRBJ2-7; d_gene: TRBD1; v_gene: TRBV7-8; abundance: few; CDR3aa: CASSNRGQGFEQYF; CDR3nt: TGTGCCAGCAGCAATAGGGGACAGGGCTTTGAGCAGTACTTC
len: 14; j_gene: TRBJ2-7; d_gene: NA; v_gene: TRBV5-1; abundance: many; CDR3aa: CASGLAGSSYEQYF; CDR3nt: TGCGCCAGCGGTCTGGCGGGGAGCTCCTACGAGCAGTACTTC
len: 14; j_gene: TRBJ1-4; d_gene: NA; v_gene: TRBV2; abundance: few; CDR3aa: CASSSGVYNEKLFF; CDR3nt: TGTGCCAGCAGTTCCGGGGTTTATAATGAAAAACTGTTTTTT
len: 13; j_gene: TRBJ2-1; d_gene: NA; v_gene: TRBV15; abundance: NA; CDR3aa: CATQVGGWNEQFF; CDR3nt: TGTGCCACTCAGGTTGGAGGGTGGAATGAGCAGTTCTTC